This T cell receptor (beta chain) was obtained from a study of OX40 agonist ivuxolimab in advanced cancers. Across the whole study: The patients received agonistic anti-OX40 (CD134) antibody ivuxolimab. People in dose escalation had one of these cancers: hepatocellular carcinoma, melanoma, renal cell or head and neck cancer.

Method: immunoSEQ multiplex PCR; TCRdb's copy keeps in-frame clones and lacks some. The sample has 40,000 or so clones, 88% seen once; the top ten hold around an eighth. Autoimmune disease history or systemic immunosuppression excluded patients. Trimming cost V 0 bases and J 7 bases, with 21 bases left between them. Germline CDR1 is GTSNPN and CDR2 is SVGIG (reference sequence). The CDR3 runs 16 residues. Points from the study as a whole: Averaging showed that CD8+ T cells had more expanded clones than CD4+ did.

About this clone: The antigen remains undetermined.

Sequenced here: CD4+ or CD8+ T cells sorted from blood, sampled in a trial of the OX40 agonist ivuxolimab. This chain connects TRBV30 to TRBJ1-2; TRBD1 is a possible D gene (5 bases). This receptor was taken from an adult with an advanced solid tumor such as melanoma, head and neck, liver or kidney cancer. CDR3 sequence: CAWSVRVGLPAGGYTF. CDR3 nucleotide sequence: TGTGCCTGGAGTGTACGAGTGGGACTCCCGGCAGGTGGCTACACCTTC. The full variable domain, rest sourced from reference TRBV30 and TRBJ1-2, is SQTIHQWPATLVQPVGSPLSLECTVEGTSNPNLYWYRQAAGRGLQLLFYSVGIGQISSEVPQNLSASRPQDRQFILSSKKLLLSDSGFYLCAWSVRVGLPAGGYTFGSGTRLTVV.